Included here is one T cell receptor beta chain sequence, with context. All donors were healthy HIV-negative adults lacking recent acute infections or vaccinations. CD4+ cells yielded CD45RA+ naive and CD45RA-negative memory subsets. This CDR3 region has 12 residues. Germline V gives CDR1 GTSNPN, CDR2 SVGIG (reference sequence). Trimming removed 7 bases at V and 7 bases at J, with 11 bases between. These data are taken from a study of shared clonotypes between healthy human individuals. Overall study context: Each donor had three CD4 naive, three CD4 memory, two CD8 naive and one CD8 memory plate.

The method was immunoSEQ multiplex PCR; TCRdb's version includes in-frame clones alone and lacks a portion of them. The sample holds 2 million to 3 million clones, more than 80% seen once. This TCR was recovered from a man between 18 and 29 years old in good health. The sequenced sample was naive CD4+ T cells sorted from blood. Subset here: CD45RA+ positively selected. The chain joins TRBV30 to TRBJ1-6; tentatively, D is TRBD1 (5 bases). The CDR3 reads CASTSGNSPLHF. DNA of the CDR3: TGTGCCTCGACATCAGGGAATTCACCCCTCCACTTT.